The source of this T cell receptor beta chain is a study of T cells after posttransplantation cyclophosphamide. Whole-study results and caveats: Skin or GI-infiltrating T cells shared few TRB sequences with blood.

This clone was observed at least ten times. Its antigen remains unidentified. Clones were sequenced by immunoSEQ multiplex PCR, and TCRdb holds only the in-frame ones, with some missing. This sample has approximately 26,000 clones, each found more than once. Germline CDR1 reads SGDLS; CDR2 reads YYNGEE. V shed 0 bases and J 4 bases; nucleotides not matched to a gene: 9. The CDR3 extends over 16 amino acids. The clonotype originates from a woman between 50 and 59 years old in good health, CMV-negative, and a related stem cell transplant donor. The sample consisted of PBMCs. The chain couples TRBV9 to TRBJ2-7, with TRBD2 matching 8 bases. DNA of the CDR3: TGTGCCAGCAGCGTAGGGGGCTTAGCGGGGTTTTACGAGCAGTACTTC. It is translated as CASSVGGLAGFYEQYF.